Shown below are 8 T cell receptor beta chains from a single sample sequenced in a study of shared clonotypes between healthy human individuals. Produced via immunoSEQ multiplex PCR; TCRdb's table is partial and in-frame only. This sample has a few hundred thousand clones, with approximately 97% found just once. The sample comprised naive CD4+ T cells sorted from blood. The subset is: CD45RA+ positively selected. The receptors derive from a woman between 25 and 40 years old in good health.

The chain joins TRBV2 to TRBJ2-2, with unresolved D. The CDR3 length is 15 residues. Trimming cost V 6 bases and J 1 base, with 12 bases left between them. From germline, CDR1 is SNHLY and CDR2 FYNNEI. The CDR3 region has the DNA TGTGCCAGCAGGGAAACTTTGGTGAACACCGGGGAGCTGTTTTTT. Encoded protein: CASRETLVNTGELFF.

CDR3 in DNA: TGCAGCGTTAAGACAGGGGTGAACACTGAAGCTTTCTTT. This codes for CSVKTGVNTEAFF. The chain couples TRBV29-1 to TRBJ1-1; 8 bases line up with TRBD1. The germline V gene encodes CDR1 SQVTM and CDR2 ANQGSEA. This CDR3 is built from 13 residues. The V gene end was trimmed by 5 bases and the J gene end by 0 bases; junction bases not matched to a gene: 2.

This sequence joins TRBV14 and TRBJ2-7; 10 nucleotides align to TRBD2. With V trimmed by 1 base and J by 0 bases, 6 bases remained unmatched. The CDR3 spans 17 residues. In germline, CDR1 is SGHDN, CDR2 FVKESK. CDR3 sequence reads: CASSQAGSGRGSYEQYF. As DNA, the CDR3 is TGTGCCAGCAGCCAAGCGGGAAGCGGGAGGGGCTCCTACGAGCAGTACTTC.

The rearrangement joins TRBV6-6 to TRBJ2-7; possibly TRBD1 for D (6 bases). Deletions cut 6 bases from V and 2 bases from J, with 14 bases between. CDR1 and CDR2 from the germline V gene are MNHNY and SVGAGI (reference sequence). CDR3 length: 14 residues. The CDR3 nucleotides are TGTGCCAGCAGGCTAAGACAGGAGACCTACGAGCAGTACTTC. It encodes CASRLRQETYEQYF.

The genes are TRBV5-1 and TRBJ2-3; 8 positions match TRBD2. Germline V gene sequence: CDR1 SGHRS, CDR2 YFSETQ. The CDR3 length is 15 residues. V trimming: 4 bases; J trimming: 5 bases; junction bases outside the gene matches: 9. CDR3 DNA sequence: TGCGCCAGCAGCCAAACGGGGGGGCCCGGAGATACGCAGTATTTT. Protein sequence: CASSQTGGPGDTQYF.

The chain links TRBV5-8 to TRBJ2-7, with 8 bases fitting TRBD1. CDR1 and CDR2 from the germline V gene are SGHTS and YDEGEE. The CDR3 has 13 amino acids. V gave up 5 bases and J gave up 4 bases; unmatched junction bases: 5. This CDR3 reads CASRRTGRYEQYF. CDR3 nucleotide sequence: TGTGCCAGCAGACGGACAGGGAGGTACGAGCAGTACTTC.

The J gene is TRBJ2-3, the V gene TRBV7-2; the match to TRBD2 covers 7 bases. Germline V CDR1 and CDR2: SGHTA, FQGNSA. The CDR3 length is 15 residues. After removal of 2 bases from V and 6 bases from J, the junction contained 8 bases not matched to a gene. In nucleotides, the CDR3 is TGTGCCAGCAGCTTAAACGCGGGAGTAGACGATACGCAGTATTTT. This codes for CASSLNAGVDDTQYF.

This clone occurred once. The chain has TRBV11-2 and TRBJ2-1; D is unresolved. The CDR3 runs 14 residues. The V and J ends lost 1 base and 6 bases respectively, with 10 bases between them. Germline values: CDR1 SGHAT, CDR2 FQNNGV. Here the CDR3 reads CASSLVLGRNEQFF. CDR3 in DNA: TGTGCCAGCAGCTTAGTTCTAGGCCGCAATGAGCAGTTCTTC.